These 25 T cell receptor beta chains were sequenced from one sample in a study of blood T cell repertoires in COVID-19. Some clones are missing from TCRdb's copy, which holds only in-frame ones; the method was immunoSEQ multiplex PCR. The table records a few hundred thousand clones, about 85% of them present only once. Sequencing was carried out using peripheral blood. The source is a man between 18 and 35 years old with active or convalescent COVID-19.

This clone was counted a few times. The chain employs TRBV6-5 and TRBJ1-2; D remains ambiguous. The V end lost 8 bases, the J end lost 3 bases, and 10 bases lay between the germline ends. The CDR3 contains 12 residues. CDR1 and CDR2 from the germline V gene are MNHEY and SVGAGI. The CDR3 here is CASRNDYYGYTF. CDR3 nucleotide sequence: TGTGCCAGCCGTAACGACTACTATGGCTACACCTTC.

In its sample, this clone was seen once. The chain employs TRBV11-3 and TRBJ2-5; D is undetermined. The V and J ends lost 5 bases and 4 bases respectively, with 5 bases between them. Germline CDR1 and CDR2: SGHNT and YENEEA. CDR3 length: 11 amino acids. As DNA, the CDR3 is TGTGCCAGCAGCCAGGCAGAGACCCAGTACTTC. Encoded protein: CASSQAETQYF.

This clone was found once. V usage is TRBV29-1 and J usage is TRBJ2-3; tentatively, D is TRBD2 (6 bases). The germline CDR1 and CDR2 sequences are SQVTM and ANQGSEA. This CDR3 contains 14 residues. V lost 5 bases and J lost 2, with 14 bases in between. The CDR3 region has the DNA TGCAGCGTTAGTGGCGGGGAGGTCACAGATACGCAGTATTTT. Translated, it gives CSVSGGEVTDTQYF.

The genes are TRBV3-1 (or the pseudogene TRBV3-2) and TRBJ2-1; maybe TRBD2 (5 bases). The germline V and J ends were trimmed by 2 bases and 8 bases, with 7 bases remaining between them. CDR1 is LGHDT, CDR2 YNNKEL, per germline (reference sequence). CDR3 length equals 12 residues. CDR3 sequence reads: CASSQQADEQFF. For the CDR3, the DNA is TGTGCCAGCAGCCAACAAGCGGATGAGCAGTTCTTC.

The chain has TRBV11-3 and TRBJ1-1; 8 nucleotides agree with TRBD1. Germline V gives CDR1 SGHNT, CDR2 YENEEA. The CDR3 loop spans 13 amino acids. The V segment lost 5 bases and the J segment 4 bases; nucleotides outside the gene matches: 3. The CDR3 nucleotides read TGTGCCAGCAGCCTAGGGACAGGCACTGAAGCTTTCTTT. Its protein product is CASSLGTGTEAFF.

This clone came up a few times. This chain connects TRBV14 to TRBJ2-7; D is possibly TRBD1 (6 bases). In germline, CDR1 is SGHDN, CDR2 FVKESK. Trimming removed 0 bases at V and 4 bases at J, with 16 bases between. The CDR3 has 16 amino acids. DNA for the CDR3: TGTGCCAGCAGCCAAGATATCCGGGACAAATTTTACGAGCAGTACTTC. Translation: CASSQDIRDKFYEQYF.

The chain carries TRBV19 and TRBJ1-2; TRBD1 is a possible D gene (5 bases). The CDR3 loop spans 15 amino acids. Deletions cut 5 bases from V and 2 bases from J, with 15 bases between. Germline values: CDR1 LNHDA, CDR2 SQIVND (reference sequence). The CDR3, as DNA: TGTGCCAGTAGTCCCCGGGGGGGAGCCAACTATGGCTACACCTTC. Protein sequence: CASSPRGGANYGYTF.

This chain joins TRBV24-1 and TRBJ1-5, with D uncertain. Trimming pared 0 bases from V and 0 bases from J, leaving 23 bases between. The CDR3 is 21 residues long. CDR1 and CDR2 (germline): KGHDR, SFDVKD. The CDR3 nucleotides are TGTGCCACCAGTGATTTGTTCTCAGGTGCCCCCCTAGCATATAGCAATCAGCCCCAGCATTTT. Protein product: CATSDLFSGAPLAYSNQPQHF.

CDR3 nucleotides: TGTGCCAGCAGCCCCCTTGTTGGAGGGGGCAATGGCTACACCTTC. Its protein is CASSPLVGGGNGYTF. This chain links TRBV7-2 with TRBJ1-2, with 7 bases fitting TRBD1. V dropped 5 bases and J dropped 6; count of bases not matched to a gene: 12. Germline V CDR1 and CDR2: SGHTA, FQGNSA. This CDR3 has 15 residues.

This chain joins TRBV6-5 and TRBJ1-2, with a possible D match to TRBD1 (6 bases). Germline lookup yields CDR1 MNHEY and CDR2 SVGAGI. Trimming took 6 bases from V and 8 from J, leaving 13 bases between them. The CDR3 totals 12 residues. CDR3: CASSTGTQGYTF. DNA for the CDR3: TGTGCCAGCAGCACAGGGACACAGGGCTACACCTTC.

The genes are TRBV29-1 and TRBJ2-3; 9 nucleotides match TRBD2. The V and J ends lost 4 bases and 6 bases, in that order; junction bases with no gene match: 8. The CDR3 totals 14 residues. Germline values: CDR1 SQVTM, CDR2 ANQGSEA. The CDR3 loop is CSVGVSGSGDTQYF. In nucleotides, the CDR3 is TGCAGCGTTGGAGTTAGCGGGAGTGGTGATACGCAGTATTTT.

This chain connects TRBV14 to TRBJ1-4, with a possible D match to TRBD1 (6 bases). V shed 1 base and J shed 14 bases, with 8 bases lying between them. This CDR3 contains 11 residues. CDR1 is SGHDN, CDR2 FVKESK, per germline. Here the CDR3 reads CASSQVGQLFF. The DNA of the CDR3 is TGTGCCAGCAGCCAAGTAGGACAGCTGTTTTTT. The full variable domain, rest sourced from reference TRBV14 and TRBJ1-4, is EAGVTQFPSHSVIEKGQTVTLRCDPISGHDNLYWYRRVMGKEIKFLLHFVKESKQDESGMPNNRFLAERTGGTYSTLKVQPAELEDSGVYFCASSQVGQLFFGSGTQLSVL.

The CDR3 region is CASSSGVQETQYF. In DNA, the CDR3 is TGTGCCAGCAGTTCGGGGGTGCAAGAGACCCAGTACTTC. V and J are TRBV11-2 and TRBJ2-5; maybe TRBD2 (6 bases). This CDR3 spans 13 amino acids. With 6 bases removed from V and 2 bases from J, the gap between germline ends came to 10 bases. Germline V gives CDR1 SGHAT, CDR2 FQNNGV.

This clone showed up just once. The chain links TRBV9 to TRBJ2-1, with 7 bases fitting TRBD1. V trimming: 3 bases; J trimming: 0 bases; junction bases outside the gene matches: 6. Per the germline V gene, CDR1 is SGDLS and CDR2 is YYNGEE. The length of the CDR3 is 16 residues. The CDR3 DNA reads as TGTGCCAGCAGCGACAGGGGTTCGAGCTCCTACAATGAGCAGTTCTTC. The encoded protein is CASSDRGSSSYNEQFF. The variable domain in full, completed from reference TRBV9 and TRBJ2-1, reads DSGVTQTPKHLITATGQRVTLRCSPRSGDLSVYWYQQSLDQGLQFLIQYYNGEERAKGNILERFSAQQFPDLHSELNLSSLELGDSALYFCASSDRGSSSYNEQFFGPGTRLTVL.

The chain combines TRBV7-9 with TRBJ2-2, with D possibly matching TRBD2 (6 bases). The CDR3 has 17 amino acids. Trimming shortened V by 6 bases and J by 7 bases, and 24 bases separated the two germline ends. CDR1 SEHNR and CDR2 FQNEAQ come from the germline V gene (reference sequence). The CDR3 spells CASRKGKGATGSGELFF. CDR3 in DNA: TGTGCCAGCAGAAAGGGGAAAGGGGCCACCGGGAGCGGGGAGCTGTTTTTT. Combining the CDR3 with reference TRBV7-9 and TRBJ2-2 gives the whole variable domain DTGVSQNPRHKITKRGQNVTFRCDPISEHNRLYWYRQTLGQGPEFLTYFQNEAQLEKSRLLSDRFSAERPKGSFSTLEIQRTEQGDSAMYLCASRKGKGATGSGELFFGEGSRLTVL.

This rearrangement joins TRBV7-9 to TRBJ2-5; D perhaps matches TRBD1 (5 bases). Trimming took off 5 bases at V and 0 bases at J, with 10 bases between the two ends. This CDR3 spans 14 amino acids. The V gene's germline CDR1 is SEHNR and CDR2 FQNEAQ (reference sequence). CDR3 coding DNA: TGTGCCAGCAGCCCTCAGGGCCACCAAGAGACCCAGTACTTC. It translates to CASSPQGHQETQYF.

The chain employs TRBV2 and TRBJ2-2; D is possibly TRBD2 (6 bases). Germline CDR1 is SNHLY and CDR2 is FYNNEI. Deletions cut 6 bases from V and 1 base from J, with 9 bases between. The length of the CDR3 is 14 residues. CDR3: CASRGGVNTGELFF. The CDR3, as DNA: TGTGCCAGCAGGGGCGGGGTGAACACCGGGGAGCTGTTTTTT.

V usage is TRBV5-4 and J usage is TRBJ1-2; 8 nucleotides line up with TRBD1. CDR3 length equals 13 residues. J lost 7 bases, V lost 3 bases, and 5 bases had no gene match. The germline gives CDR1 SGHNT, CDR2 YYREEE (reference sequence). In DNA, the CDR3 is TGTGCCAGCAGCTCGGAGACAGGGGTTGGCTACACCTTC. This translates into CASSSETGVGYTF.

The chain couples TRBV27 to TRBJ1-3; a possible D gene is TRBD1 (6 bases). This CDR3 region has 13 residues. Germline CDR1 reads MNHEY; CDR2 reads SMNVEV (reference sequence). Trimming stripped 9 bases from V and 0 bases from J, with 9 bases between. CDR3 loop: CASGTISGNTIYF. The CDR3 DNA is TGTGCCAGTGGGACAATCTCTGGAAACACCATATATTTT.

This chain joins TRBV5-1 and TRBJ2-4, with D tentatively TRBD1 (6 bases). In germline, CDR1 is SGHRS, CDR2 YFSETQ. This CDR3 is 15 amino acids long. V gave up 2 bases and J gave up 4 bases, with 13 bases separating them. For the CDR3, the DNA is TGCGCCAGCAGCTTCGGACAGATTCAAAAAAACATTCAGTACTTC. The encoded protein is CASSFGQIQKNIQYF.

CDR3: CASSPKPGVNTGELFF. The CDR3 bases are TGCGCCAGCAGCCCCAAACCAGGGGTCAACACCGGGGAGCTGTTTTTT. The rearrangement joins TRBV5-1 to TRBJ2-2; perhaps TRBD1 as D (6 bases). Looked up from germline, CDR1 is SGHRS and CDR2 is YFSETQ. The ends were cut back, 4 bases at V and 2 bases at J, with 15 bases in the middle. The CDR3 runs to 16 residues.

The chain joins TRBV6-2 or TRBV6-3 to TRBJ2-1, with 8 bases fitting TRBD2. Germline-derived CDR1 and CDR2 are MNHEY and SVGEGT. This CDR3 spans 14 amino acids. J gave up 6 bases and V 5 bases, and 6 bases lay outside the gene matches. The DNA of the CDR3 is TGTGCCAGCAGTACCCCTACTAGCGGCAATGAGCAGTTCTTC. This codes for CASSTPTSGNEQFF.

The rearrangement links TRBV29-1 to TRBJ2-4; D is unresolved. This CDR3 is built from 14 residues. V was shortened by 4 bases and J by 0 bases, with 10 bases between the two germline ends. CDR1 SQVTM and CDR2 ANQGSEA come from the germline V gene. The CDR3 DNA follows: TGCAGCGTTGTAACGGTACTAGCCAAAAACATTCAGTACTTC. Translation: CSVVTVLAKNIQYF.

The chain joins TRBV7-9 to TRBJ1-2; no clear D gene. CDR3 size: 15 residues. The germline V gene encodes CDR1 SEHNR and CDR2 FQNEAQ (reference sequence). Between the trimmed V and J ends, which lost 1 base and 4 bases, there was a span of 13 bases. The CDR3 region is CASSLVIGESYGYTF. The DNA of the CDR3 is TGTGCCAGCAGCTTAGTTATCGGGGAGAGCTATGGCTACACCTTC. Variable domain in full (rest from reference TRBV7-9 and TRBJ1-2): DTGVSQNPRHKITKRGQNVTFRCDPISEHNRLYWYRQTLGQGPEFLTYFQNEAQLEKSRLLSDRFSAERPKGSFSTLEIQRTEQGDSAMYLCASSLVIGESYGYTFGSGTRLTVV.

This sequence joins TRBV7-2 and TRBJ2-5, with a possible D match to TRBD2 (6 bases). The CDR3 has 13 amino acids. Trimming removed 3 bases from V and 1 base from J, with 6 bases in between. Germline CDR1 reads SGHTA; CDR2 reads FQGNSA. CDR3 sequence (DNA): TGTGCCAGCAGCTTTAGCGGCCAAGAGACCCAGTACTTC. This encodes CASSFSGQETQYF.